This T cell receptor (beta chain) was obtained from a study of T cell repertoires in cytomegalovirus infection. Across the whole study: TCR beta signatures that were public indicated CMV infection and matching HLA type.

Germline CDR1 SEHNR, CDR2 FQNEAQ (reference sequence). With 2 bases clipped from V and 3 bases from J, the junction kept 12 bases outside the gene matches. The CDR3 length is 18 residues. Points from the study as a whole: The study identified carriers of CMV plus the relevant HLA from cumulative public TCR beta family frequency. Dominant in the ex vivo response were TCR beta clonotypes restricted by HLA-C and specific for CMV.

TCRdb called the reads again in MiXCR, with one record for every CDR3 protein. The sample carries some 62,000 distinct CDR3 sequences, 20% to 25% recorded once. In this sample, this clonotype turned up a few times. Its target is unknown. The sequencing here drew on CD8+ T cells from cultured PBMCs, taken from culture after CMV antigen stimulation. This TCR came from a human donor in good health (CMV status not recorded). Some clones in this sample may be carry-over from other donors' samples. The chain joins TRBV7-9 to TRBJ1-5; 8 bases match TRBD1. The CDR3 coding sequence is TGTGCCAGCAGCTTATACTTTGGGACAGGCGATCCCAATCAGCCCCAGCATTTT. Amino acids: CASSLYFGTGDPNQPQHF.